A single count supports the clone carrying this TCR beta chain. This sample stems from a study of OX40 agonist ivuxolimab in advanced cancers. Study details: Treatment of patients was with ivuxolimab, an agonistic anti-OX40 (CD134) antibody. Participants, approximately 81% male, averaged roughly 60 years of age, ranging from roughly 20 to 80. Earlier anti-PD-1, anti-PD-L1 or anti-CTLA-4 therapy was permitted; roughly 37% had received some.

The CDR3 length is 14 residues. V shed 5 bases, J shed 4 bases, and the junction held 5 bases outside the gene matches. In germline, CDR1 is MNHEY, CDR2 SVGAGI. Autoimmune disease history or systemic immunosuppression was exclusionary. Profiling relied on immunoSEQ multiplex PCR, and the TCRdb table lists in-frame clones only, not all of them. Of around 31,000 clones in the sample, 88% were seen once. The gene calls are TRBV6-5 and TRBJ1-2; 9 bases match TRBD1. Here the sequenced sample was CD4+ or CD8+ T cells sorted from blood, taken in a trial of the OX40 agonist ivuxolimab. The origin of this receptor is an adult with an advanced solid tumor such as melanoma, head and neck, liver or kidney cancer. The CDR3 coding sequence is TGTGCCAGCAGTCCGGGACAGGGCTTCTATGGCTACACCTTC. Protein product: CASSPGQGFYGYTF.